The source of this T cell receptor beta chain is a study of blood T cell repertoires in COVID-19 (dated by TCRdb to 2020 to 2022). In terms of the full investigation: Samples from collaborators originated in the United States, Italy and Spain and spanned both the acute and convalescent phases of COVID-19. Where HLA class I and class II types were available, the types were taken from metadata supplied by the sample provider, not from assay-based typing. The prospective study material was composed of cDNA or gDNA derived from T cells, B-cell-depleted T cells, or PBMCs. The repertoires were made available in a free public database intended to serve as a resource for research on the immune response to SARS-CoV-2. Sample metadata almost always included a de-identified subject ID, COVID-19 status, age in years and sex. Deeply sampled blood TCRbeta repertoires from subjects exposed to, actively infected with, or recovered from COVID-19 were included in the dataset. The samples were drawn from two sources: the first 160 participants of the ongoing ImmuneRACE study, and 1,000 to 1,500 subjects contributed by 6 global collaborators. Broad study findings and their caveats: The amount of clinical and demographic metadata varied by source and participant and was provided uncurated.

The collaborating institutions used their own protocols to collect whole blood in K2EDTA tubes. Collaborator samples were shipped for TCRbeta analysis as frozen whole blood, isolated PBMCs, or DNA extracted from either sample type. The germline V gene gives CDR1 as MDHEN and CDR2 as SYDVKM. The CDR3 numbers 12 residues from cysteine through phenylalanine. Only the CDR3 DNA is retained, 36 bases long and in frame from the first base. V is pruned by 6 bases and J by 16 bases, leaving 11 bases of the junction without a gene match. Turning to this clone: Its antigen remains undetermined. One base away there is no much larger clone; base qualities are not given.

The immunoSEQ Assay, a bias-controlled multiplex PCR, was used to amplify TCRbeta CDR3 regions from genomic DNA. The authors' analysis ran thus. Within the assay, amplification of reference gene primers was used to estimate how many nucleated cells each sample contained. Sequence reads were collapsed and filtered to measure the absolute abundance of every unique TCRbeta CDR3 rearrangement. For each sample, productive Simpson clonality was calculated by taking the square root of Simpson's diversity index across productive rearrangements. TCRdb took this table from immuneACCESS and kept in-frame rearrangements with V and J called. Such tables lack part of the clones; where checked against another copy, unresolved V genes explain under half of the gap, and the rest is unexplained. The V and J calls and clone size come from that table; D and trimming were worked out from the DNA. The sample table records approximately 230,000 clones; roughly 84% of these occur just once. The ten largest clones capture nearly 20% of the sample.

Material: peripheral blood. The sequence links TRBV28 to TRBJ2-4; a stretch of 8 junction bases matches TRBD1. The sequence derives from a man aged 25 to 40 with active or convalescent COVID-19. This receptor has the CDR3 CASSQPPDRVYF. Here is the DNA: TGTGCCAGCAGCCAACCGCCGGACAGGGTTTACTTC.